What follows are 15 T cell receptor beta chains derived from one specimen sequenced in a study of beta chain features in type 1 diabetes. cDNA synthesis used the whole RNA isolate, giving expressed TCRB sequences. Clones were read by immunoSEQ multiplex PCR, and TCRdb kept only the in-frame ones, dropping some. This table has approximately 150,000 clones, approximately 10% appearing once. Sequenced sample: central memory CD4+ T cells from blood. The receptors here all came from a woman aged 40 to 55 in good health.

The gene calls are TRBV6-5 and TRBJ1-1, with 7 bases aligning to TRBD1. This CDR3 is 16 amino acids long. Per the germline V gene, CDR1 is MNHEY and CDR2 is SVGAGI. V shed 3 bases and J 1 base; nucleotides not matched to a gene: 8. The CDR3 DNA sequence: TGTGCCAGCAGTTATAGGACAGGCCGAGGGAACACTGAAGCTTTCTTT. Protein product: CASSYRTGRGNTEAFF.

The CDR3 nucleotides are TGTGCCAGCTCGGACAGTGACTACGAGCAGTACTTC. Translated: CASSDSDYEQYF. The chain couples TRBV18 to TRBJ2-7; TRBD1 might be the D (6 bases). Germline V gene sequence: CDR1 KGHSH, CDR2 LQKENI. The CDR3 is 12 residues long. The V end was cut by 6 bases, the J end by 3 bases, with 9 bases between.

The rearrangement joins TRBV7-9 to TRBJ1-2; TRBD1 might be the D (6 bases). Germline lookup yields CDR1 SEHNR and CDR2 FQNEAQ (reference sequence). This CDR3 is 13 amino acids long. With 3 bases removed from V and 4 bases from J, the gap between germline ends came to 9 bases. CDR3 DNA sequence: TGTGCCAGCAGCTTTGGGGGGGCCTATGGCTACACCTTC. Translated, it gives CASSFGGAYGYTF.

This clone has at least ten counts. V usage is TRBV29-1 and J usage is TRBJ2-2; D might be TRBD2 (6 bases). With 7 bases removed from V and 1 base from J, the gap between germline ends came to 10 bases. CDR1 is SQVTM, CDR2 ANQGSEA, per germline. This CDR3 spans 13 amino acids. This chain's CDR3 is CSASEGNTGELFF. The CDR3 coding sequence is TGCAGCGCCTCGGAGGGGAACACCGGGGAGCTGTTTTTT.

The chain has TRBV2 and TRBJ1-2; 9 bases align to TRBD1. The CDR3 spans 16 residues. V lost 2 bases, J lost 6 bases, and 10 bases stayed unmatched. Germline V CDR1 and CDR2: SNHLY, FYNNEI. The CDR3 loop is CASSELSGTGLDGYTF. Written as DNA, the CDR3 is TGTGCCAGCAGTGAATTATCCGGGACAGGGTTGGATGGCTACACCTTC.

This clone was recorded a few times. The chain has TRBV19 and TRBJ2-5; D is perhaps TRBD2 (6 bases). This CDR3 contains 15 residues. Germline V gene data show CDR1 as LNHDA and CDR2 as SQIVND (reference sequence). V was clipped by 4 bases and J by 5 bases, with 17 bases between them. The DNA of the CDR3 is TGTGCCAGTAGTAACCGGGGGAGTAAAGGGGAGACCCAGTACTTC. Encoded protein: CASSNRGSKGETQYF.

This chain uses TRBV19 with TRBJ2-1; tentatively, D is TRBD1 (6 bases). There are 14 residues in the CDR3. In germline, CDR1 is LNHDA, CDR2 SQIVND (reference sequence). The ends were cut back, 7 bases at V and 2 bases at J, with 12 bases in the middle. CDR3 in amino acids: CASKDDRTYNEQFF. The CDR3 DNA is TGTGCCAGTAAGGATGACAGGACCTACAATGAGCAGTTCTTC.

The sample holds a few counts of this clone. This chain joins TRBV7-9 and TRBJ2-1; 7 bases align to TRBD2. This CDR3 is 12 amino acids long. V was pared by 6 bases and J by 7 bases, with 3 bases of the junction left unmatched. Germline loops: CDR1 SEHNR, CDR2 FQNEAQ (reference sequence). The CDR3 protein is CASRGEGNEQFF. CDR3 in DNA: TGTGCCAGCAGGGGGGAGGGGAATGAGCAGTTCTTC.

In its sample, this clone was seen many times. The J gene is TRBJ2-5, the V gene TRBV13, with D hard to call. CDR3 length: 12 residues. Looked up from germline, CDR1 is PRHDT and CDR2 is FYEKMQ (reference sequence). Trimming removed 4 bases from V and 7 bases from J, with 10 bases in between. The CDR3 bases are TGTGCCAGCAGCTCCCCCCCAGGGACCCAGTACTTC. This gives the protein CASSSPPGTQYF.

This clone was seen a handful of times. V is TRBV6-6 and J is TRBJ2-3; 12 bases line up with TRBD2. CDR3 size: 14 residues. J lost 7 bases, V lost 6 bases, and 5 bases had no gene match. Germline V gives CDR1 MNHNY, CDR2 SVGAGI (reference sequence). This chain's CDR3 is CASRTSGGENTQYF. CDR3 in DNA: TGTGCCAGCAGGACTAGCGGGGGAGAAAATACGCAGTATTTT.

The chain couples TRBV25-1 to TRBJ1-5, with 8 bases that match TRBD1. This CDR3 comprises 16 residues. Germline V gene lookup returns CDR1 MGHDK and CDR2 SYGVNS. With 1 base clipped from V and 5 bases from J, the junction kept 7 bases outside the gene matches. In DNA form, the CDR3 reads TGTGCCAGCAGTGAATTCGCAGGGGGCTACGATCAGCCCCAGCATTTT. Translation: CASSEFAGGYDQPQHF.

This chain connects TRBV5-1 to TRBJ1-4; D is uncertain. CDR1 is SGHRS, CDR2 YFSETQ, per germline. The CDR3 has 13 amino acids. With 3 bases removed from V and 1 base from J, the gap between germline ends came to 4 bases. The CDR3 region has the DNA TGCGCCAGCAGCTCTCGAACTAATGAAAAACTGTTTTTT. Protein sequence: CASSSRTNEKLFF. The entire variable domain, with the rest obtained from reference TRBV5-1 and TRBJ1-4, is as follows: KAGVTQTPRYLIKTRGQQVTLSCSPISGHRSVSWYQQTPGQGLQFLFEYFSETQRNKGNFPGRFSGRQFSNSRSEMNVSTLELGDSALYLCASSSRTNEKLFFGSGTQLSVL.

In the case of this clone: Different DNA sequences within this sample yield the same CDR3. V usage is TRBV19 and J usage is TRBJ2-1; the D is unclear. The CDR3 has 13 amino acids. Germline CDR1 LNHDA, CDR2 SQIVND (reference sequence). The V end was cut by 2 bases, the J end by 4 bases, with 6 bases between. The CDR3 sequence is CASSISRYNEQFF. CDR3 coding DNA: TGTGCCAGTAGTATATCTAGATACAATGAGCAGTTCTTC.

DNA of the CDR3: TGTGCCATCACCAAAACGACAGGTTCCTACGAGCAGTACTTC. Its protein product is CAITKTTGSYEQYF. The gene calls are TRBV10-3 and TRBJ2-7, with D maybe TRBD1 (6 bases). Trimming removed 7 bases from V and 1 base from J, with 14 bases in between. The germline CDR1 and CDR2 sequences are ENHRY and SYGVKD. This CDR3 spans 14 amino acids.

The sample holds many counts of this clone. V is TRBV7-9 and J is TRBJ1-4, with 9 nucleotides matching TRBD1. Germline V gene lookup returns CDR1 SEHNR and CDR2 FQNEAQ (reference sequence). CDR3 length: 15 residues. V lost 8 bases and J lost 8; bases outside the gene matches: 12. Written as DNA, the CDR3 is TGTGCCAGCGGAAGAGATCTAGGACAGGGGGAAAAACTGTTTTTT. Translation gives CASGRDLGQGEKLFF.